The 16 T cell receptor beta chains reported below all come from one sample, sequenced in a study of Graves' ophthalmopathy and Graves' hyperthyroidism. The authors amplified TCR beta CDR3 regions from RNA transcripts. The workflow started with a first-round RT-PCR run with HTBI primers and then moved on to a second-round multiplex PCR. TCRdb analysed the multiplex PCR reads with MiXCR anew, one entry per CDR3 protein. The table lists approximately 540,000 distinct CDR3 sequences, about two fifths of them singletons. The sample taken for sequencing was peripheral blood or thyroid tissue (not recorded which). These receptor sequences come from an adult man with Graves' hyperthyroidism.

The gene calls are TRBV29-1 and TRBJ1-1; a weak D match, TRBD1 (6 bases). There are 11 residues in the CDR3. CDR1 SQVTM and CDR2 ANQGSEA come from the germline V gene. V lost 7 bases and J lost 10, with 16 bases in between. The CDR3 nucleotides are TGCAGCGCCAGACAGGATACTCGAGCTTTCTTT. It specifies CSARQDTRAFF. Full variable domain (missing parts from reference TRBV29-1 and TRBJ1-1): SAVISQKPSRDICQRGTSLTIQCQVDSQVTMMFWYRQQPGQSLTLIATANQGSEATYESGFVIDKFPISRPNLTFSTLTVSNMSPEDSSIYLCSARQDTRAFFGQGTRLTVV.

The chain links TRBV15 to TRBJ2-7; TRBD1 agrees at 11 bases. Trimming cost V 1 base and J 3 bases; bases outside gene matches: 2. Per germline, CDR1 LNHNV and CDR2 YYDKDF (reference sequence). The CDR3 loop spans 15 amino acids. The CDR3, as DNA: TGTGCCACCAGCAGAGGGGACAGGGGGGACTACGAGCAGTACTTC. Translated, it gives CATSRGDRGDYEQYF.

This clonotype was picked up many times. The rearrangement joins TRBV5-1 to TRBJ1-2; D is ambiguous. Trimming pared 6 bases from V and 4 bases from J, leaving 7 bases between. The CDR3 is 11 residues long. Germline-derived CDR1 and CDR2 are SGHRS and YFSETQ. The CDR3 protein is CASTDGYGYTF. The CDR3 DNA reads as TGCGCCAGCACTGACGGCTATGGCTACACCTTC.

The rearrangement uses TRBV7-2 and TRBJ1-2; unclear D gene. This CDR3 region has 14 residues. Trimming pared 6 bases from V and 3 bases from J, leaving 14 bases between. CDR1 and CDR2 (germline): SGHTA, FQGNSA. CDR3 in amino acids: CASSWTLAYYGYTF. The CDR3 DNA is TGTGCCAGCAGTTGGACCCTAGCGTACTATGGCTACACCTTC.

There are many counts of this clonotype. The chain recombines TRBV5-8 with TRBJ2-6; maybe TRBD2 (5 bases). V was trimmed by 5 bases and J by 2 bases, leaving 8 bases between them. The CDR3 is made up of 14 amino acids. Germline CDR1 is SGHTS and CDR2 is YDEGEE. The DNA for the CDR3 is TGTGCCAGCAGAAACGGGGCTGGGGCCAACGTCCTGACTTTC. The encoded protein is CASRNGAGANVLTF.

Many counts were recorded for this clonotype. The J gene is TRBJ1-2, the V gene TRBV5-4; D not certain. Germline assignment: CDR1 SGHNT and CDR2 YYREEE (reference sequence). Trimming removed 4 bases at V and 3 bases at J, with 10 bases between. The CDR3 runs to 13 residues. This chain's CDR3 is CASSLPPDYGYTF. In DNA, the CDR3 is TGTGCCAGCAGCCTACCCCCAGACTATGGCTACACCTTC.

This clonotype was seen once. The chain combines TRBV20-1 with TRBJ2-5, with TRBD1 matching over 10 bases. In germline, CDR1 is DFQATT, CDR2 SNEGSKA (reference sequence). The CDR3 sequence is 13 residues long. V lost 3 bases to trimming and J lost 5 bases; unmatched junction nucleotides: 3. Here the CDR3 DNA reads TGCAGTGCTAGCGGGACAGGGGTGGAGACCCAGTACTTC. It specifies CSASGTGVETQYF.

This clonotype was recorded at least ten times. V usage is TRBV12-3 or TRBV12-4 and J usage is TRBJ1-2; 9 nucleotides match TRBD1. This CDR3 comprises 16 residues. Trimming removed 1 base from V and 1 base from J; junction bases left unmatched: 4. CDR3 protein: CASSLGGTGRNYGYTF. The CDR3 DNA follows: TGTGCCAGCAGTTTAGGCGGGACAGGGCGTAACTATGGCTACACCTTC.

This clonotype was recorded at least ten times. The chain recombines TRBV5-1 with TRBJ2-7, with 8 bases lining up with TRBD1. CDR1 is SGHRS, CDR2 YFSETQ, per germline. V dropped 4 bases and J dropped 0; count of bases not matched to a gene: 12. The CDR3 is 17 amino acids. As DNA, the CDR3 is TGCGCCAGCAGCGTGGGACAGGACCCTTTCTTCTCCTACGAGCAGTACTTC. This translates into CASSVGQDPFFSYEQYF.

This clonotype was seen many times. V gene TRBV7-9 combines with J gene TRBJ2-7; 14 bases line up with TRBD2. The CDR3 runs to 18 residues. The V segment lost 5 bases and the J segment 3 bases; nucleotides outside the gene matches: 12. Germline values: CDR1 SEHNR, CDR2 FQNEAQ (reference sequence). The CDR3 loop is CASSPPGLAGGSVYEQYF. DNA for the CDR3: TGTGCCAGCAGCCCCCCAGGACTAGCGGGAGGAAGCGTCTACGAGCAGTACTTC.

The chain uses TRBV29-1 and TRBJ2-1; TRBD2 aligns across 10 bases. The junction had 9 bases not matched to a gene; V was cut back by 8 bases and J by 8 bases. The CDR3 covers 13 residues. Germline CDR1 reads SQVTM; CDR2 reads ANQGSEA. Here the CDR3 DNA reads TGCAGCTTGGAGCTAGCGGGAGCCGATGAGCAGTTCTTC. It is translated as CSLELAGADEQFF.

The CDR3 DNA is TGCAGCGTTGTTTCGGGACAGGGGCTGAACTATGGCTACACCTTC. Translation gives CSVVSGQGLNYGYTF. The J gene is TRBJ1-2, the V gene TRBV29-1, with 10 bases that match TRBD1. The germline V gene encodes CDR1 SQVTM and CDR2 ANQGSEA. The CDR3 is made up of 15 amino acids. V was clipped by 4 bases and J by 2 bases; unmatched bases: 7.

The genes are TRBV24-1 and TRBJ1-2, with 8 bases identical to TRBD1. From germline, CDR1 is KGHDR and CDR2 SFDVKD. This CDR3 is 18 amino acids long. The V and J ends lost 4 bases and 4 bases, in that order; junction bases with no gene match: 16. The CDR3 loop is CATSENSGQAAPAYGYTF. Here the CDR3 DNA reads TGTGCCACCAGTGAAAATTCGGGACAGGCCGCCCCCGCCTATGGCTACACCTTC.

This clonotype was seen a few times. The V and J genes are TRBV12-3 or TRBV12-4 and TRBJ1-5; the D gene is possibly TRBD1 (5 bases). V was shortened by 6 bases and J by 8 bases, with 14 bases between the two germline ends. This CDR3 is 13 amino acids long. Here the CDR3 DNA reads TGTGCCAGCAGATTGTGGGGGTGGGAGCCCCAGCATTTT. It specifies CASRLWGWEPQHF.

To note about this clonotype: The germline gene is not matched at one end of the junction; a read error may be the cause. This chain uses TRBV12-3 or TRBV12-4 with TRBJ1-2, with D possibly matching TRBD1 (5 bases). The CDR3 has 16 residues. CDR3 region: CATSDFPGTSGYGYTF. CDR3 nucleotides: TGTGCCACCAGTGATTTCCCCGGGACTAGCGGGTATGGCTACACCTTC.

The sample holds many counts of this clonotype. The J gene is TRBJ1-1, the V gene TRBV2; D unclear. Germline lookup yields CDR1 SNHLY and CDR2 FYNNEI. The CDR3 runs to 14 residues. The V end was cut by 0 bases, the J end by 0 bases, with 5 bases between. CDR3 sequence reads: CASSEAGLNTEAFF. The CDR3 bases are TGTGCCAGCAGTGAAGCCGGACTGAACACTGAAGCTTTCTTT.